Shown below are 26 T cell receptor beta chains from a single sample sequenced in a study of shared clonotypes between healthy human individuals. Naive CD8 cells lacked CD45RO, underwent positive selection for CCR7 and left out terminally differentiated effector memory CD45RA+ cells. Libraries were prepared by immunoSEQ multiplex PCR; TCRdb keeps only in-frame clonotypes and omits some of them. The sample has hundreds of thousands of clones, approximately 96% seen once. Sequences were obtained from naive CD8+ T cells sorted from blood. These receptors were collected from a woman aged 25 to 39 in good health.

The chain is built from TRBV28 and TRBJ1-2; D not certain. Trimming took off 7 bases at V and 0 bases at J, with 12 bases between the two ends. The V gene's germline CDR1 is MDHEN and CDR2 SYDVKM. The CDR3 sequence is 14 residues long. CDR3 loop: CASMRAFANYGYTF. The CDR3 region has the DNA TGTGCCAGCATGAGGGCATTTGCTAACTATGGCTACACCTTC.

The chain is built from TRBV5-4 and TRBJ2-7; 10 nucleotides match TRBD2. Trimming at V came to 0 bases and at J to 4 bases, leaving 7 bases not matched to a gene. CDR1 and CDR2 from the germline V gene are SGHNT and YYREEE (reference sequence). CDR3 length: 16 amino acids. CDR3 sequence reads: CASSLVASGRKYEQYF. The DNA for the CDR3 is TGTGCCAGCAGCTTGGTGGCTAGCGGGAGAAAGTACGAGCAGTACTTC. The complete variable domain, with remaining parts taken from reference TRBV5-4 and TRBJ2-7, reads ETGVTQSPTHLIKTRGQQVTLRCSSQSGHNTVSWYQQALGQGPQFIFQYYREEENGRGNFPPRFSGLQFPNYSSELNVNALELDDSALYLCASSLVASGRKYEQYFGPGTRLTVT.

The CDR3 is CASSPGGADYEQYF. Written as DNA, the CDR3 is TGTGCCAGCTCACCTGGCGGGGCCGACTACGAGCAGTACTTC. V is TRBV18 and J is TRBJ2-7, with a weak D call TRBD2 (6 bases). This CDR3 region has 14 residues. The germline V gene encodes CDR1 KGHSH and CDR2 LQKENI. V gave up 3 bases and J gave up 3 bases, with 12 bases separating them.

The CDR3 DNA is TGTGCCAGCAGTGACTGGGGGGAGACCCAGTACTTC. This translates into CASSDWGETQYF. The rearrangement joins TRBV25-1 to TRBJ2-5; D may correspond to TRBD1 or TRBD2 (5 bases each). CDR1 MGHDK and CDR2 SYGVNS come from the germline V gene. The CDR3 is 12 residues long. The V end lost 3 bases, the J end lost 5 bases, and 7 bases lay between the germline ends.

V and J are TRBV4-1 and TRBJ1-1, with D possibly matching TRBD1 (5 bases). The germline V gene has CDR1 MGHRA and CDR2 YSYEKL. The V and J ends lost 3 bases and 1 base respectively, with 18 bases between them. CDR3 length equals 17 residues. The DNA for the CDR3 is TGCGCCAGCAGCCAGATCCCATGGAGGACAACGAACACTGAAGCTTTCTTT. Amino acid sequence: CASSQIPWRTTNTEAFF.

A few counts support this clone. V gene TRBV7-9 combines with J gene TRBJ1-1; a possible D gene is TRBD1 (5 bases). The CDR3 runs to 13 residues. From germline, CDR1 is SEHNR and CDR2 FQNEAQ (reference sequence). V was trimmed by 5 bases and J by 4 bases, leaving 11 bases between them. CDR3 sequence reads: CASSQGVGTEAFF. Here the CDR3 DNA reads TGTGCCAGCAGCCAAGGGGTGGGCACTGAAGCTTTCTTT.

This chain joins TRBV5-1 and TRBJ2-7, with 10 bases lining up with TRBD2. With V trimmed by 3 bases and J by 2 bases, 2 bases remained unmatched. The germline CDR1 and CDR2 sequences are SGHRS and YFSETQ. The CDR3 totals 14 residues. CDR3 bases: TGCGCCAGCAGCTGGACTAGCGGAACCTACGAGCAGTACTTC. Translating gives CASSWTSGTYEQYF.

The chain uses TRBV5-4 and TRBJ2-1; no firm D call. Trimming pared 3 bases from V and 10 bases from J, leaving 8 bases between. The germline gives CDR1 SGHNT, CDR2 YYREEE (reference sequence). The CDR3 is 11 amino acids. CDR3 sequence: CASSSTAEQFF. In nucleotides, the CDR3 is TGTGCCAGCAGCTCTACAGCCGAGCAGTTCTTC.

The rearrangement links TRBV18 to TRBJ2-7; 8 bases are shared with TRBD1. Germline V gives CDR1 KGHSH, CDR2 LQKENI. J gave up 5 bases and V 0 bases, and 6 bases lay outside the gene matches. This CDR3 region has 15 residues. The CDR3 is CASSPPRTGNDEQYF. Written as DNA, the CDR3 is TGTGCCAGCTCACCACCGAGGACAGGGAACGACGAGCAGTACTTC.

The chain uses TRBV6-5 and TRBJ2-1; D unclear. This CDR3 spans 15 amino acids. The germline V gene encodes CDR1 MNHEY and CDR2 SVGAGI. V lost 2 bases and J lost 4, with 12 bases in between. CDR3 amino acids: CASSYVGGVYNEQFF. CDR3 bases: TGTGCCAGCAGTTACGTGGGCGGAGTTTACAATGAGCAGTTCTTC.

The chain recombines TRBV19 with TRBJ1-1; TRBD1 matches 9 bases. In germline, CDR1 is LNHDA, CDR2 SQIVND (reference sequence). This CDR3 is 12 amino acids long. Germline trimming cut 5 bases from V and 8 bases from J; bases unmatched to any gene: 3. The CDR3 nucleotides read TGTGCCAGTAGTGCCGGGACAGGGGAAGCTTTCTTT. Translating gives CASSAGTGEAFF.

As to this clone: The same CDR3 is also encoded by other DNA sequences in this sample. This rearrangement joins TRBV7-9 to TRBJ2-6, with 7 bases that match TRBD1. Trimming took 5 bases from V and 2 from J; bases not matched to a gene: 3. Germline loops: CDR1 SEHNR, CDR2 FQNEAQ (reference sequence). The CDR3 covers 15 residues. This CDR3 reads CASSPQGAGANVLTF. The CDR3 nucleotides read TGTGCCAGCAGCCCTCAGGGGGCTGGGGCCAACGTCCTGACTTTC.

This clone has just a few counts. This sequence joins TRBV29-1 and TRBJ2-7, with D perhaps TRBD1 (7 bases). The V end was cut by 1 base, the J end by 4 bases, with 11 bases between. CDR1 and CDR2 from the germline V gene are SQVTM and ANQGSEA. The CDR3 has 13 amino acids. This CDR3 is CSVEAEGAYEQYF. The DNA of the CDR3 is TGCAGCGTTGAAGCGGAGGGGGCGTACGAGCAGTACTTC.

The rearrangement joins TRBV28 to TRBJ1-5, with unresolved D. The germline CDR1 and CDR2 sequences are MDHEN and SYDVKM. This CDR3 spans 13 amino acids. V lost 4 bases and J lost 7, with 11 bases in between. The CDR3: CASSYRGIQPQHF. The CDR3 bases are TGTGCCAGCAGTTATCGGGGTATCCAGCCCCAGCATTTT. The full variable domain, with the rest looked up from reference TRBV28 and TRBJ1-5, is DVKVTQSSRYLVKRTGEKVFLECVQDMDHENMFWYRQDPGLGLRLIYFSYDVKMKEKGDIPEGYSVSREKKERFSLILESASTNQTSMYLCASSYRGIQPQHFGDGTRLSIL.

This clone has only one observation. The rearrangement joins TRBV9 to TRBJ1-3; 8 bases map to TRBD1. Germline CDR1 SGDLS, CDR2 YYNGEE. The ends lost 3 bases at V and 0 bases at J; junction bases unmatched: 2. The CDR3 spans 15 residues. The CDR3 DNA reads TGTGCCAGCAGCGGGGGGACAGGCTCTGGAAACACCATATATTTT. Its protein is CASSGGTGSGNTIYF.

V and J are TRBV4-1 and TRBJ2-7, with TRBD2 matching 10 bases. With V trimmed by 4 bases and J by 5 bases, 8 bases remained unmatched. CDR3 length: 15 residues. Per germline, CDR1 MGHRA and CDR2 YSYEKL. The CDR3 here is CASSPTSGDLHEQYF. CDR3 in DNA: TGCGCCAGCAGCCCTACTAGCGGGGATCTCCACGAGCAGTACTTC.

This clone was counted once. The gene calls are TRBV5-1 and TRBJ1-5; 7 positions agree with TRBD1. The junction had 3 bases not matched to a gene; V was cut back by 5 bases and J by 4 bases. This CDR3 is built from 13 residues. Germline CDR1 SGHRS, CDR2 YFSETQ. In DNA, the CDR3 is TGCGCCAGCAGTCGACAGGGAAATCAGCCCCAGCATTTT. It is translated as CASSRQGNQPQHF.

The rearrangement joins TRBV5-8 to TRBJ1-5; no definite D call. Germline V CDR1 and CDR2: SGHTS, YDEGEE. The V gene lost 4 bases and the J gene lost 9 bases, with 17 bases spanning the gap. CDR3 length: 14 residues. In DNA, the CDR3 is TGTGCCAGCAGCCAGAGGATCCTCAGAGGGCCCCAGCATTTT. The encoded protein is CASSQRILRGPQHF.

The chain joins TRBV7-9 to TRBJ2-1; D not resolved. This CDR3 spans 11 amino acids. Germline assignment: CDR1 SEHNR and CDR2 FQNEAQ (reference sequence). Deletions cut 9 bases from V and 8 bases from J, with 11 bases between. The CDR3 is CASEMVYEQFF. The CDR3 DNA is TGTGCCAGTGAAATGGTATATGAGCAGTTCTTC.

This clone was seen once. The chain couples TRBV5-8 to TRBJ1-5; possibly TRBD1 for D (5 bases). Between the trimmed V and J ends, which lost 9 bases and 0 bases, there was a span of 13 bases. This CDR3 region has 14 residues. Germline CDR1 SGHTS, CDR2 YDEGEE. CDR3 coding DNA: TGTGCCACCAGACAGAAGTATAGCAATCAGCCCCAGCATTTT. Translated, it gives CATRQKYSNQPQHF.

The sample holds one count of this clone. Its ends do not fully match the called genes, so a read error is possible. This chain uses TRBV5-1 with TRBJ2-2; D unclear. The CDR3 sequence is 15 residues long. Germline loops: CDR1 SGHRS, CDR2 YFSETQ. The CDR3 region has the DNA TGCGCCAGCAGCTTGCTTCGGGTGTACACGGGGGAGCTGTTTTTT. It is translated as CASSLLRVYTGELFF. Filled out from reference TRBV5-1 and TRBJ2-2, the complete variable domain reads KAGVTQTPRYLIKTRGQQVTLSCSPISGHRSVSWYQQTPGQGLQFLFEYFSETQRNKGNFPGRFSGRQFSNSRSEMNVSTLELGDSALYLCASSLLRVYTGELFFGEGSRLTVL.

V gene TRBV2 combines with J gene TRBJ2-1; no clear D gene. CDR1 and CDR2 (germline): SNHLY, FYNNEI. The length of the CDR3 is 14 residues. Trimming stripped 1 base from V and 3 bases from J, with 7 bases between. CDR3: CASSEVADYNEQFF. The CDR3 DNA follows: TGTGCCAGCAGTGAAGTGGCAGACTACAATGAGCAGTTCTTC. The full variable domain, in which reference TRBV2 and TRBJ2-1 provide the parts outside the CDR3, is EPEVTQTPSHQVTQMGQEVILRCVPISNHLYFYWYRQILGQKVEFLVSFYNNEISEKSEIFDDQFSVERPDGSNFTLKIRSTKLEDSAMYFCASSEVADYNEQFFGPGTRLTVL.

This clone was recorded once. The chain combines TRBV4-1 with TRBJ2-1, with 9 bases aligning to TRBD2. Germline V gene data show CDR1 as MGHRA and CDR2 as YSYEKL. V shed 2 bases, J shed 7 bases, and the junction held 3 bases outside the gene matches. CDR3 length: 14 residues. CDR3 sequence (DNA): TGCGCCAGCAGCCAACGGGGACTAGCAAATGAGCAGTTCTTC. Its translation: CASSQRGLANEQFF.

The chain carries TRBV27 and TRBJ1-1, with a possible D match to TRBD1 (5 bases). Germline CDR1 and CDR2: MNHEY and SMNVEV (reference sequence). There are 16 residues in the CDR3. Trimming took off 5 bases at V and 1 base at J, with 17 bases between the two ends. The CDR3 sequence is CASSPQQQAPNTEAFF. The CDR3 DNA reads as TGTGCCAGCAGTCCTCAGCAACAGGCTCCGAACACTGAAGCTTTCTTT.

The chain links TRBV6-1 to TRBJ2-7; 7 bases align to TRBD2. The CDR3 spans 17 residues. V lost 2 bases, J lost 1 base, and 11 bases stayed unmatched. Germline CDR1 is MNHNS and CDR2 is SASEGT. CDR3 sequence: CASSEISLAELSYEQYF. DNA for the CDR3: TGTGCCAGCAGTGAAATAAGTCTAGCGGAACTATCCTACGAGCAGTACTTC.

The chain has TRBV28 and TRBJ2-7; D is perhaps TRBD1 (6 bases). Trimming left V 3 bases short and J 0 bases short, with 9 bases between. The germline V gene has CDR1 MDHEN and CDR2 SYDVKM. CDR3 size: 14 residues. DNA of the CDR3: TGTGCCAGCAGTTTCTGGGACAACTCCTACGAGCAGTACTTC. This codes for CASSFWDNSYEQYF.